Below, 21 T cell receptor beta chains from the same sample are listed, as sequenced in a study of T cell responses to AZD1222 COVID-19 vaccine. Sequencing was performed with immunoSEQ multiplex PCR; in TCRdb, only in-frame clones are kept and a portion is missing. This sample has over 95,000 clones, with around 84% found just once. The sequences come from peripheral blood, collected 28 days after the second AZD1222 dose. Receptors were obtained from an adult who received the AZD1222 COVID-19 vaccine.

The chain combines TRBV18 with TRBJ1-4; D possibly corresponds to TRBD1 (5 bases). The germline gives CDR1 KGHSH, CDR2 LQKENI. The CDR3 consists of 14 residues. V lost 6 bases to trimming and J lost 11 bases, with 19 bases between them. The CDR3 nucleotides are TGTGCCAGCTCCCTCAAAAGGGACCGGGAGAAACTGTTTTTT. Protein: CASSLKRDREKLFF.

This clone has just a few counts. The V and J genes are TRBV14 and TRBJ2-7, with a possible D match to TRBD1 (7 bases). Germline CDR1 reads SGHDN; CDR2 reads FVKESK. V lost 5 bases, J lost 4 bases, and 18 bases lay in between. CDR3 length: 15 amino acids. As DNA, the CDR3 is TGTGCCAGCAGCTTAACGGGGCAGGGGGGTTACGAGCAGTACTTC. It specifies CASSLTGQGGYEQYF. Supplemented by reference TRBV14 and TRBJ2-7, the full variable domain reads EAGVTQFPSHSVIEKGQTVTLRCDPISGHDNLYWYRRVMGKEIKFLLHFVKESKQDESGMPNNRFLAERTGGTYSTLKVQPAELEDSGVYFCASSLTGQGGYEQYFGPGTRLTVT.

A single count supports this clone. The chain links TRBV2 to TRBJ1-2; 8 bases are a match to TRBD1. J lost 5 bases, V lost 6 bases, and 8 bases had no gene match. CDR3 length: 14 amino acids. CDR1 and CDR2 from the germline V gene are SNHLY and FYNNEI. CDR3 nucleotide sequence: TGTGCCAGCAGAACCGGGACAGGCATTTATGGCTACACCTTC. Protein: CASRTGTGIYGYTF.

The table lists this clone with a few counts. The chain combines TRBV19 with TRBJ2-7, with D possibly TRBD2 on 6 matching bases. Germline V gives CDR1 LNHDA, CDR2 SQIVND (reference sequence). V was shortened by 5 bases and J by 0 bases, with 8 bases between the two germline ends. The CDR3 is 13 amino acids. CDR3 nucleotide sequence: TGTGCCAGTAGTCCGGGGGTCTCCTACGAGCAGTACTTC. Its translation is CASSPGVSYEQYF.

J is TRBJ2-7 and V is TRBV11-3, with no clear D. The V and J ends lost 3 bases and 0 bases respectively, with 6 bases between them. Germline V gene sequence: CDR1 SGHNT, CDR2 YENEEA. The CDR3 has 13 residues. CDR3 bases: TGTGCCAGCAGCTTTGGGATCTCCTACGAGCAGTACTTC. Translation gives CASSFGISYEQYF.

This chain joins TRBV3-1 (or the pseudogene TRBV3-2) and TRBJ1-4, with D unclear. The V gene's germline CDR1 is LGHDT and CDR2 YNNKEL (reference sequence). This CDR3 contains 15 residues. V was clipped by 5 bases and J by 5 bases, with 15 bases between them. The CDR3 reads CASSTIRRKNEKLFF. In DNA, the CDR3 is TGTGCCAGCAGCACCATCCGACGCAAAAATGAAAAACTGTTTTTT.

The rearrangement links TRBV6-6 to TRBJ2-5; the D gene is possibly TRBD2 (7 bases). V shed 2 bases and J shed 1 base, with 11 bases lying between them. Germline CDR1 MNHNY, CDR2 SVGAGI (reference sequence). The CDR3 consists of 15 residues. CDR3 amino acids: CASSYGGAVQETQYF. CDR3 bases: TGTGCCAGCAGTTACGGGGGGGCGGTCCAAGAGACCCAGTACTTC.

In DNA, the CDR3 is TGTGCCAGCTCACCACCGGTTATCGAGACCCAGTACTTC. It specifies CASSPPVIETQYF. The rearrangement uses TRBV18 and TRBJ2-5, with unresolved D. CDR1 and CDR2 (germline): KGHSH, LQKENI. The CDR3 is 13 amino acids. Trimming left V 0 bases short and J 5 bases short, with 7 bases between.

V and J are TRBV6-5 and TRBJ2-7, with unresolved D. The CDR3 consists of 12 residues. Trimming removed 6 bases from V and 3 bases from J, with 9 bases in between. Germline V lookup: CDR1 MNHEY, CDR2 SVGAGI. The CDR3 sequence: CASSVNNYEQYF. In nucleotides, the CDR3 is TGTGCCAGCAGCGTTAACAACTACGAGCAGTACTTC.

V gene TRBV4-1 combines with J gene TRBJ1-2; D is unresolved. V lost 1 base to trimming and J lost 2 bases, with 14 bases between them. Germline V gene data show CDR1 as MGHRA and CDR2 as YSYEKL. There are 16 residues in the CDR3. The CDR3 coding sequence is TGCGCCAGCAGCCAAGGCCCTCTGGGCGTGAACTATGGCTACACCTTC. Protein product: CASSQGPLGVNYGYTF.

The chain carries TRBV7-2 and TRBJ1-5; D not certain. Germline V gene data show CDR1 as SGHTA and CDR2 as FQGNSA. The CDR3 sequence is 14 residues long. V lost 0 bases and J 6 bases, leaving 9 bases between the germline ends. The DNA of the CDR3 is TGTGCCAGCAGCTTAGCCGGGGTAACTCAGCCCCAGCATTTT. This translates into CASSLAGVTQPQHF.

This chain links TRBV19 with TRBJ1-4; TRBD1 matches 7 bases. Germline CDR1 and CDR2: LNHDA and SQIVND (reference sequence). This CDR3 has 17 residues. The V gene end was trimmed by 6 bases and the J gene end by 0 bases; junction bases not matched to a gene: 10. The DNA for the CDR3 is TGTGCCAGTAGGGCTTGGGACAGCAAAGCAACTAATGAAAAACTGTTTTTT. This codes for CASRAWDSKATNEKLFF.

The V call is TRBV4-2, the J call TRBJ1-6, with D possibly being TRBD1 (6 bases). CDR1 and CDR2 from the germline V gene are LGHNA and YNFKEQ. Deletions cut 0 bases from V and 7 bases from J, with 13 bases between. The CDR3 consists of 16 residues. The chain's CDR3 is CASSQEGTQGNSPLHF. CDR3 sequence (DNA): TGTGCCAGCAGCCAAGAGGGAACCCAGGGGAATTCACCCCTCCACTTT.

Only a few counts were recorded for this clone. The CDR3 nucleotides are TGTGCCAGCAGTGATCACAGGGGTGGCTACACCTTC. It is translated as CASSDHRGGYTF. V gene TRBV12-3 or TRBV12-4 combines with J gene TRBJ1-2; TRBD1 matches 7 bases. V was pared by 5 bases and J by 7 bases, with 4 bases of the junction left unmatched. This CDR3 region has 12 residues.

This clone was found a few times. This chain joins TRBV9 and TRBJ2-2, with D uncertain. The CDR3 totals 13 residues. Germline V gene lookup returns CDR1 SGDLS and CDR2 YYNGEE. The germline V and J ends were trimmed by 0 bases and 5 bases, with 5 bases remaining between them. The CDR3 loop is CASSVDLTGELFF. The CDR3 DNA reads TGTGCCAGCAGCGTAGATTTGACCGGGGAGCTGTTTTTT.

The sample holds one count of this clone. The junction departs from germline at one end; a sequencing error may be responsible. The rearrangement uses TRBV3-1 (or the pseudogene TRBV3-2) and TRBJ2-5; D possibly corresponds to TRBD2 (5 bases). There are 14 residues in the CDR3. Germline CDR1 reads LGHDT; CDR2 reads YNNKEL (reference sequence). CDR3 DNA: TGTACCAGCAGCCAAGACCGGCGGGTAGAGACCCAGTACTTC. Residues: CTSSQDRRVETQYF.

The chain couples TRBV2 to TRBJ1-2, with TRBD1 matching over 9 bases. The CDR3 runs 13 residues. CDR1 and CDR2 from the germline V gene are SNHLY and FYNNEI. V dropped 8 bases and J dropped 7; count of bases not matched to a gene: 8. CDR3 coding DNA: TGTGCCAGCTACCGGGACAGGGTCCGTGGCTACACCTTC. Its translation is CASYRDRVRGYTF.

As concerns this clone: Other nucleotide sequences in the sample specify the same CDR3. This chain links TRBV7-2 with TRBJ1-6; possibly TRBD1 for D (6 bases). The V gene's germline CDR1 is SGHTA and CDR2 FQGNSA. The CDR3 has 14 amino acids. Trimming pared 1 base from V and 9 bases from J, leaving 10 bases between. As DNA, the CDR3 is TGTGCCAGCAGCTTAGGCGGGGGGCCTTCACCCCTCCACTTT. Translating it yields CASSLGGGPSPLHF.

The rearrangement joins TRBV5-6 to TRBJ2-5; the D gene is possibly TRBD1 (5 bases). The V gene lost 2 bases and the J gene lost 5 bases, with 10 bases spanning the gap. CDR1 is SGHDT and CDR2 is YYEEEE in the germline V gene. There are 13 residues in the CDR3. The CDR3 region has the DNA TGTGCCAGCAGCTTCGGACATTGGGAGACCCAGTACTTC. Its protein is CASSFGHWETQYF.

The sample holds one count of this clone. The chain uses TRBV7-2 and TRBJ2-7, with 7 bases aligning to TRBD2. V lost 1 base, J lost 4 bases, and 7 bases stayed unmatched. The CDR3 loop spans 15 amino acids. Germline CDR1 is SGHTA and CDR2 is FQGNSA. CDR3 sequence (DNA): TGTGCCAGCAGCTTAGACCGCGGGAGTCGTTACGAGCAGTACTTC. Protein: CASSLDRGSRYEQYF.

The V gene is TRBV3-1 (or the pseudogene TRBV3-2), the J gene TRBJ2-5; D not certain. Germline loops: CDR1 LGHDT, CDR2 YNNKEL (reference sequence). The CDR3 totals 14 residues. With 2 bases removed from V and 1 base from J, the gap between germline ends came to 8 bases. DNA for the CDR3: TGTGCCAGCAGCCAAAGCCAAGCCCAAGAGACCCAGTACTTC. Protein sequence: CASSQSQAQETQYF.